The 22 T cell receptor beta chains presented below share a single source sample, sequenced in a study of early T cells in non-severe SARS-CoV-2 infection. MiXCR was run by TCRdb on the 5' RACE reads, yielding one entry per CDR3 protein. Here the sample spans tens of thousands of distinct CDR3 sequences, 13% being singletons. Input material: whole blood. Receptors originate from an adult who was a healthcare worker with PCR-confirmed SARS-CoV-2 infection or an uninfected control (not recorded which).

This chain's CDR3 is CAISAQGLNTEAFF. The CDR3 DNA is TGTGCCATCAGTGCTCAGGGGCTGAACACTGAAGCTTTCTTT. The rearrangement links TRBV10-3 to TRBJ1-1, with D possibly being TRBD1 (6 bases). Germline V gene lookup returns CDR1 ENHRY and CDR2 SYGVKD. CDR3 length: 14 amino acids. Trimming took off 4 bases at V and 0 bases at J, with 9 bases between the two ends.

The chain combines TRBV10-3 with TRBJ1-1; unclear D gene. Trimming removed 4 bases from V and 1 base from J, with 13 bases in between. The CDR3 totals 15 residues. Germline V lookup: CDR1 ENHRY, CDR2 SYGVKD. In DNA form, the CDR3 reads TGTGCCATCAGTGTTGGAGGAGAACAGAACACTGAAGCTTTCTTT. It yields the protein CAISVGGEQNTEAFF.

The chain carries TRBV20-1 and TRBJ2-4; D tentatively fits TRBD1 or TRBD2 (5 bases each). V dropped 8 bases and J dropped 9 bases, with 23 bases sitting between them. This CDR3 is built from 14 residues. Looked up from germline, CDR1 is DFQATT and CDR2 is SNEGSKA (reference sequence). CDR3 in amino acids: CSPPRDPAGGIQYF. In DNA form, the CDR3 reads TGCAGTCCCCCAAGGGACCCCGCCGGAGGCATTCAGTACTTC.

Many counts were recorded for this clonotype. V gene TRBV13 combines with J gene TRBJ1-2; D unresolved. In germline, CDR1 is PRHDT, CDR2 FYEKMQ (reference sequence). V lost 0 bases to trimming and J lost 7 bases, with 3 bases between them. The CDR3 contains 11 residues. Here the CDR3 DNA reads TGTGCCAGCAGCTTAGGAGGTGGCTACACCTTC. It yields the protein CASSLGGGYTF.

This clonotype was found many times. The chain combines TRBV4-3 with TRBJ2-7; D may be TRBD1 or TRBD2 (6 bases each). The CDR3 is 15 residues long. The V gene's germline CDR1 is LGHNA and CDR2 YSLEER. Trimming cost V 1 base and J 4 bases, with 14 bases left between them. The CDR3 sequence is CASSQAGAGVYEQYF. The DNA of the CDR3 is TGCGCCAGCAGCCAAGCGGGGGCAGGGGTTTACGAGCAGTACTTC.

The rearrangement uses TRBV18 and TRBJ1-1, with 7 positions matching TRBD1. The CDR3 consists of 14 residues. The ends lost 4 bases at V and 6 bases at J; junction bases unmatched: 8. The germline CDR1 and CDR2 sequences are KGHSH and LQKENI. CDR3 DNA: TGTGCCAGCTCACTCCTCGACAGGGCAGCTGAAGCTTTCTTT. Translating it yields CASSLLDRAAEAFF.

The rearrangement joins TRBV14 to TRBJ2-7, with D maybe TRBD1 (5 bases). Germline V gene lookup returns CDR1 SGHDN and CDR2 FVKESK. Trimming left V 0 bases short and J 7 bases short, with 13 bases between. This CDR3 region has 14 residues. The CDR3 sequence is CASSQDPDMGEQYF. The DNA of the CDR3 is TGTGCCAGCAGCCAAGACCCGGACATGGGGGAGCAGTACTTC.

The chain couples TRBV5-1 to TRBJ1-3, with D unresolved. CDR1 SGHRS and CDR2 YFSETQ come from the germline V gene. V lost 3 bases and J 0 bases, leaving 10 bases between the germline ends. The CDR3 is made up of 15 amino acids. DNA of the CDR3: TGCGCCAGCAGCTCGGACGGATTCTCTGGAAACACCATATATTTT. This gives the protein CASSSDGFSGNTIYF.

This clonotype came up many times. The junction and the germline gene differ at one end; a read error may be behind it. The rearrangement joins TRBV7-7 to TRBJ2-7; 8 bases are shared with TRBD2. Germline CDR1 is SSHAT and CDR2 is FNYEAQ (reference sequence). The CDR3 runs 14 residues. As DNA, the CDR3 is TGTGCTAGCAGCCCCTCAGCGGGGGCCTACGAGCAGTACTTC. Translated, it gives CASSPSAGAYEQYF.

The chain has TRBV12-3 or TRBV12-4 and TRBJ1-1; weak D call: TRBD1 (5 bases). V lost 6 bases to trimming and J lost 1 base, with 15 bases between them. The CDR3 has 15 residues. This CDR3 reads CASRLGRRRNTEAFF. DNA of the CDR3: TGTGCCAGCAGGCTGGGACGGAGGAGGAACACTGAAGCTTTCTTT.

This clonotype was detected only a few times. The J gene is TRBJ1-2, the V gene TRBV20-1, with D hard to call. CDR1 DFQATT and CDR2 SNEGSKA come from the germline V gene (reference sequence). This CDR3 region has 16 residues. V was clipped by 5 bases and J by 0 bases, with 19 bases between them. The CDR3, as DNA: TGCAGTGCTTCAACTACTTCGGGGTCCTCTAACTATGGCTACACCTTC. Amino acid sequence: CSASTTSGSSNYGYTF.

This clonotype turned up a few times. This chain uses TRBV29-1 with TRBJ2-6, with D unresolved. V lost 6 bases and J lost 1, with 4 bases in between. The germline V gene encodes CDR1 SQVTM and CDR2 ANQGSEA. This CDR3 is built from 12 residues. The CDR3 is CSVLSGANVLTF. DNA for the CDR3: TGCAGCGTCTTATCTGGGGCCAACGTCCTGACTTTC.

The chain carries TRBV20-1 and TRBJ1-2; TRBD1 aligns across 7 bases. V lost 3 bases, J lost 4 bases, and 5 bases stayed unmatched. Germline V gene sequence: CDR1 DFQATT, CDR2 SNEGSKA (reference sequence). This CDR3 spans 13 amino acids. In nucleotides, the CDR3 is TGCAGTGCTAGGGCCGGGACAGTCTATGGCTACACCTTC. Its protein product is CSARAGTVYGYTF.

CDR3 residues: CSARDGDRGRETQYF. The CDR3 nucleotides are TGCAGTGCTAGAGATGGGGACAGGGGGAGAGAGACCCAGTACTTC. This chain connects TRBV20-1 to TRBJ2-5; 11 nucleotides agree with TRBD1. V lost 0 bases and J lost 4; bases outside the gene matches: 4. The CDR3 totals 15 residues. The germline V gene has CDR1 DFQATT and CDR2 SNEGSKA (reference sequence).

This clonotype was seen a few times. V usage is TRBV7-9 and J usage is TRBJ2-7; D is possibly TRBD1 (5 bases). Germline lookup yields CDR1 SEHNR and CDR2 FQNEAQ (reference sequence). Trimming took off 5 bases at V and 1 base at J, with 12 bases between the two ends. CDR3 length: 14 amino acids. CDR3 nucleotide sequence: TGTGCCAGCAGCCCTGGGGCGAGGTCCTACGAGCAGTACTTC. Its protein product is CASSPGARSYEQYF.

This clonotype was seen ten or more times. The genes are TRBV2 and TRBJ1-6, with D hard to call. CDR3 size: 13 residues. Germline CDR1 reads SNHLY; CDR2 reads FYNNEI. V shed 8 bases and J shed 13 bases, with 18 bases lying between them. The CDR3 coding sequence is TGTGCCAGCCGGGCGTCTAAAGGATCGCCCCTCCACTTT. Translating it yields CASRASKGSPLHF.

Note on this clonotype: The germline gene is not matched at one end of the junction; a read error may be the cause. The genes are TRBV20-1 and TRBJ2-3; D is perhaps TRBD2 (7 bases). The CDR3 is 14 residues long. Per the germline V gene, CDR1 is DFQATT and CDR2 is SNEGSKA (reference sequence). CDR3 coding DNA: TGCAGTGCTAGAGCGCGGGGGCTCACAGATGCGCAGTATTTT. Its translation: CSARARGLTDAQYF.

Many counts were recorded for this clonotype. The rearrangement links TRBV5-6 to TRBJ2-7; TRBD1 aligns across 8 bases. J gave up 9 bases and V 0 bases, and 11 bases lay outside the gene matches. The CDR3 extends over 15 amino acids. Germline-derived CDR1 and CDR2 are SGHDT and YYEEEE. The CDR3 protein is CASSLVTGASLGQYF. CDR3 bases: TGTGCCAGCAGCTTGGTGACAGGGGCTTCCCTAGGGCAGTACTTC.

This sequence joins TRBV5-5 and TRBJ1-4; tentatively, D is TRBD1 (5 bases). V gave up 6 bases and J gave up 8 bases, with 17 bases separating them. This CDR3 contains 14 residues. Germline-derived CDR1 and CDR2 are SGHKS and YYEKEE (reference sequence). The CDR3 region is CASTRDGRGEKLFF. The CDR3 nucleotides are TGTGCCAGCACCCGGGACGGGAGAGGAGAAAAACTGTTTTTT.

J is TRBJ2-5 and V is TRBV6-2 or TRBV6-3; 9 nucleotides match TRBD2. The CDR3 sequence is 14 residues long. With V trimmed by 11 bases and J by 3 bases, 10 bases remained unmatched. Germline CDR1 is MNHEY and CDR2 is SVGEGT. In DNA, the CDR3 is TGTGCCGCCCAAAACCCTAGCGGGGAAGAGACCCAGTACTTC. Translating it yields CAAQNPSGEETQYF.

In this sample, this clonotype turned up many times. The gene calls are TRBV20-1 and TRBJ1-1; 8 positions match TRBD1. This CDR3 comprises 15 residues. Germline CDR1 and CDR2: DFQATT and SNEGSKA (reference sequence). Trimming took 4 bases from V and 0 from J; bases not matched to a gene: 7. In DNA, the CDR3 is TGCAGTGCTATAGACAGGGGCACCATGAACACTGAAGCTTTCTTT. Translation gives CSAIDRGTMNTEAFF.

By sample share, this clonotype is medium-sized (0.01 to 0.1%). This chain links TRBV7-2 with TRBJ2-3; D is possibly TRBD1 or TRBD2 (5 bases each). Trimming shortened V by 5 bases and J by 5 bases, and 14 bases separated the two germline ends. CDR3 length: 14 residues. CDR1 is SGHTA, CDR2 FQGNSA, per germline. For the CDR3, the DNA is TGTGCCAGCAGCCGAGGTGGGGGAAGAGATACGCAGTATTTT. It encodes CASSRGGGRDTQYF.